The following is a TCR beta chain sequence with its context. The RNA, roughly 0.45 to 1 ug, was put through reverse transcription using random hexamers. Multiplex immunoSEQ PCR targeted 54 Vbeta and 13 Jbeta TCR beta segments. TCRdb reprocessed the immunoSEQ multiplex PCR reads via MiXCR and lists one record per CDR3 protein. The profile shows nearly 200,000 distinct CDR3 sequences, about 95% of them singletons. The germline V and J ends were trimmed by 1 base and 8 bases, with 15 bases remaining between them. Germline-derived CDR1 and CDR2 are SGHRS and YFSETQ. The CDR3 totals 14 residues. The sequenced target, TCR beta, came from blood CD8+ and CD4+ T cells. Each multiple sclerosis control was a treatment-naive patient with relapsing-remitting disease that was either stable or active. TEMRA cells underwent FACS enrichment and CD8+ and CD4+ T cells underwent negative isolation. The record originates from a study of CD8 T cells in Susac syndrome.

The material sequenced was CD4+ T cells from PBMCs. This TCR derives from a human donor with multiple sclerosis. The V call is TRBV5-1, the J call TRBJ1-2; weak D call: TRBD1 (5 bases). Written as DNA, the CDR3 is TGCGCCAGCAGCTTGCTAGGGACGGGGGAAGGCTACACCTTC. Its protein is CASSLLGTGEGYTF.